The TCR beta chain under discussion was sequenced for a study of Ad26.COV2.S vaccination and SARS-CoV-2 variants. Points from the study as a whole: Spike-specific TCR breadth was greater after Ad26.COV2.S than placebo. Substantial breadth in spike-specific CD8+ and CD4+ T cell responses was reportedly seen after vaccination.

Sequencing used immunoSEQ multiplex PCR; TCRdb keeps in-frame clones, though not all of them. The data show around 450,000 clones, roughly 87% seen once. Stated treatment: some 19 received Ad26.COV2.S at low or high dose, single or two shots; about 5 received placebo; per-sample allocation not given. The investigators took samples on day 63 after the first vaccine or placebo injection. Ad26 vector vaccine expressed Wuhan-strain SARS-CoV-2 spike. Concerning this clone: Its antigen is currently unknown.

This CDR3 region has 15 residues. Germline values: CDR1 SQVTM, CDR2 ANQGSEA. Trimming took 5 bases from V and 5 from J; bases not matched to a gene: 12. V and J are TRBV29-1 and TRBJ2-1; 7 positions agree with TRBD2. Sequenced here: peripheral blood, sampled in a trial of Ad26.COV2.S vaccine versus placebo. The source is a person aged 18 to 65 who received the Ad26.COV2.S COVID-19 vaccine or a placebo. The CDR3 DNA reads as TGCAGCGTTAGGTACAGGCTAGCGGCCCACAATGAGCAGTTCTTC. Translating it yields CSVRYRLAAHNEQFF.